One sample yielded the 32 T cell receptor beta chains listed below, sequenced in a study of CD8+ T cells in alopecia areata. Reverse transcription of extracted RNA yielded cDNA, which provided the sequencing template. This table comes from immunoSEQ multiplex PCR, and its TCRdb copy is limited to in-frame clones, with some not included. This sample has 100,000 to 120,000 clones; approximately 63% occur once, and the top ten carry more than 20%. Specimen: CD8+ T cells sorted from blood. The receptors come from a human donor in good health.

The V call is TRBV29-1, the J call TRBJ2-1; 8 bases are a match to TRBD1. This CDR3 comprises 12 residues. With V trimmed by 6 bases and J by 11 bases, 9 bases remained unmatched. Germline V gives CDR1 SQVTM, CDR2 ANQGSEA. In DNA, the CDR3 is TGCAGCGTGAGGACAGGGACGGTGCAGCAGTTCTTC. It translates to CSVRTGTVQQFF.

The chain carries TRBV4-3 and TRBJ1-2; TRBD1 agrees at 8 bases. This CDR3 is built from 15 residues. V trimming: 5 bases; J trimming: 3 bases; junction bases outside the gene matches: 8. Looked up from germline, CDR1 is LGHNA and CDR2 is YSLEER. CDR3: CASSLNRGSDYGYTF. The CDR3 bases are TGCGCCAGCAGCTTAAACAGGGGGAGCGACTATGGCTACACCTTC.

The chain carries TRBV19 and TRBJ1-1; 12 bases are a match to TRBD1. Germline trimming cut 7 bases from V and 6 bases from J; bases unmatched to any gene: 9. This CDR3 has 15 residues. Germline V lookup: CDR1 LNHDA, CDR2 SQIVND (reference sequence). CDR3: CASTYGTGGAAEAFF. Written as DNA, the CDR3 is TGTGCCAGTACCTACGGGACAGGGGGCGCCGCTGAAGCTTTCTTT.

This clone was seen only a few times. V and J are TRBV5-6 and TRBJ1-2, with TRBD1 matching over 8 bases. Germline CDR1 reads SGHDT; CDR2 reads YYEEEE. V trimming: 4 bases; J trimming: 4 bases; junction bases outside the gene matches: 6. The CDR3 is 14 residues long. The CDR3 DNA follows: TGTGCCAGCAGCCCAGGACAGGGAACCTATGGCTACACCTTC. Its translation: CASSPGQGTYGYTF.

V and J are TRBV15 and TRBJ1-3; D perhaps matches TRBD1 (5 bases). CDR3 length: 15 amino acids. Trimming pared 1 base from V and 10 bases from J, leaving 17 bases between. Germline V gene lookup returns CDR1 LNHNV and CDR2 YYDKDF (reference sequence). The CDR3 DNA sequence: TGTGCCACCAGCAGAGCGACTGGGCCGGGGGGGACCATATATTTT. Its translation is CATSRATGPGGTIYF.

This sequence joins TRBV28 and TRBJ2-3; a possible D gene is TRBD2 (5 bases). The V and J ends lost 3 bases and 6 bases respectively, with 10 bases between them. The CDR3 sequence is 13 residues long. Germline-derived CDR1 and CDR2 are MDHEN and SYDVKM. The CDR3: CASSFSRTDTQYF. For the CDR3, the DNA is TGTGCCAGCAGTTTTTCCAGGACTGATACGCAGTATTTT.

The chain is built from TRBV4-2 and TRBJ1-2; D not certain. The germline CDR1 and CDR2 sequences are LGHNA and YNFKEQ. This CDR3 contains 12 residues. Trimming cost V 4 bases and J 8 bases, with 11 bases left between them. This CDR3 is CASSPLLGGYTF. The CDR3 DNA reads as TGTGCCAGCAGCCCGTTATTAGGGGGCTACACCTTC.

J is TRBJ2-1 and V is TRBV6-5; 10 nucleotides line up with TRBD2. This CDR3 is 13 amino acids long. V gave up 5 bases and J gave up 10 bases; unmatched junction bases: 5. The germline gives CDR1 MNHEY, CDR2 SVGAGI. CDR3 coding DNA: TGTGCCAGCAGTCTGAGCGGGGGGGCCGAGCAGTTCTTC. It translates to CASSLSGGAEQFF.

This chain connects TRBV29-1 to TRBJ1-4, with 9 bases matching TRBD1. In germline, CDR1 is SQVTM, CDR2 ANQGSEA. The V segment lost 1 base and the J segment 5 bases; nucleotides outside the gene matches: 5. CDR3 length: 15 amino acids. DNA for the CDR3: TGCAGCGTTGAAGTTAAGGGGACAGGGAATGAAAAACTGTTTTTT. This codes for CSVEVKGTGNEKLFF.

The chain joins TRBV5-1 to TRBJ2-7; D is undetermined. The ends were cut back, 4 bases at V and 7 bases at J, with 12 bases in the middle. The CDR3 spans 12 residues. The germline V gene encodes CDR1 SGHRS and CDR2 YFSETQ. The chain's CDR3 is CASSPWGLEQYF. The DNA for the CDR3 is TGCGCCAGCAGCCCGTGGGGTTTAGAGCAGTACTTC.

The V and J genes are TRBV29-1 and TRBJ1-5; TRBD1 aligns across 9 bases. V trimming: 6 bases; J trimming: 3 bases; junction bases outside the gene matches: 6. This CDR3 region has 14 residues. The V gene's germline CDR1 is SQVTM and CDR2 ANQGSEA. CDR3 sequence: CSVRTGEVNQPQHF. The CDR3 DNA follows: TGCAGCGTAAGGACAGGGGAGGTCAATCAGCCCCAGCATTTT.

This chain uses TRBV7-6 with TRBJ2-1; 9 bases map to TRBD1. The CDR3 runs to 16 residues. V was clipped by 6 bases and J by 3 bases; unmatched bases: 9. Germline V CDR1 and CDR2: SGHVS, FNYEAQ. The CDR3 here is CASSPNRGLDYNEQFF. The CDR3 coding sequence is TGTGCCAGCAGTCCGAACAGGGGGCTGGACTACAATGAGCAGTTCTTC.

This clone has more than one count but fewer than ten. The chain couples TRBV5-8 to TRBJ1-2; TRBD1 might be the D (5 bases). The length of the CDR3 is 11 residues. Per the germline V gene, CDR1 is SGHTS and CDR2 is YDEGEE. The CDR3 reads CGGGTYYGYTF. In DNA, the CDR3 is TGTGGTGGGGGGACCTACTATGGCTACACCTTC.

The V call is TRBV25-1, the J call TRBJ1-1; possibly TRBD1 for D (5 bases). CDR1 and CDR2 (germline): MGHDK, SYGVNS. This CDR3 region has 16 residues. Trimming took 1 base from V and 3 from J, leaving 15 bases between them. This CDR3 is CASSESTPEGDTEAFF. The CDR3 bases are TGTGCCAGCAGTGAATCAACCCCGGAAGGGGACACTGAAGCTTTCTTT.

This clone appeared once. This chain joins TRBV9 and TRBJ2-2, with TRBD2 matching over 9 bases. Germline loops: CDR1 SGDLS, CDR2 YYNGEE. This CDR3 has 16 amino acids. The V and J ends lost 3 bases and 6 bases, in that order; junction bases with no gene match: 9. CDR3 loop: CASSEGLAYLPGELFF. The CDR3 DNA is TGTGCCAGCAGCGAGGGACTAGCATATCTCCCCGGGGAGCTGTTTTTT.

The chain is built from TRBV29-1 and TRBJ2-7, with D possibly TRBD2 on 5 matching bases. The CDR3 covers 14 residues. Trimming took 4 bases from V and 3 from J, leaving 16 bases between them. Germline V gives CDR1 SQVTM, CDR2 ANQGSEA. The CDR3 coding sequence is TGCAGCGTTGTACTTCCAACTAGTGACTACGAGCAGTACTTC. It codes for CSVVLPTSDYEQYF.

This rearrangement joins TRBV6-5 to TRBJ1-2; unclear D gene. Per germline, CDR1 MNHEY and CDR2 SVGAGI. The ends were cut back, 4 bases at V and 0 bases at J, with 12 bases in the middle. This CDR3 is built from 15 residues. In nucleotides, the CDR3 is TGTGCCAGCAGTTCCGATCGAGATACTAACTATGGCTACACCTTC. Residues: CASSSDRDTNYGYTF.

The J gene is TRBJ1-1, the V gene TRBV4-2; 10 nucleotides line up with TRBD1. Looked up from germline, CDR1 is LGHNA and CDR2 is YNFKEQ. This CDR3 has 16 residues. With V trimmed by 2 bases and J by 11 bases, 14 bases remained unmatched. The CDR3 region is CASSQTTTGGAGGAFF. The CDR3 DNA reads TGTGCCAGCAGCCAAACTACGACAGGGGGCGCCGGGGGGGCTTTCTTT.

The chain links TRBV21-1 to TRBJ1-1; the table's D call, TRBD1, was not checked against the DNA. TRBV21-1 corresponds to a pseudogene. The CDR3 covers 16 residues. CDR3: CASSKRQDRVNTEAFF. CDR3 nucleotides: TGTGCCAGCAGCAAAAGGCAAGACAGGGTAAACACTGAAGCTTTCTTT.

This clone has a single count. This chain uses TRBV2 with TRBJ2-5; TRBD2 matches at 9 bases. Germline trimming cut 4 bases from V and 1 base from J; bases unmatched to any gene: 7. Germline V gene sequence: CDR1 SNHLY, CDR2 FYNNEI. The CDR3 spans 16 residues. The CDR3: CASSGGLARSQETQYF. DNA for the CDR3: TGTGCCAGCAGTGGGGGACTAGCCCGATCCCAAGAGACCCAGTACTTC.

As concerns this clone: Other DNA sequences from this sample encode an identical CDR3 as well. V gene TRBV7-3 combines with J gene TRBJ2-7; 10 nucleotides match TRBD1. Germline CDR1 is SGHTA and CDR2 is FQGTGA. The CDR3 runs 14 residues. Trimming at V came to 5 bases and at J to 7 bases, leaving 8 bases not matched to a gene. CDR3 nucleotide sequence: TGTGCCAGCAGCCTATCCGGGACAGGGGATGAGCAGTACTTC. The encoded protein is CASSLSGTGDEQYF.

This chain uses TRBV7-2 with TRBJ2-3, with 12 bases lining up with TRBD2. CDR1 SGHTA and CDR2 FQGNSA come from the germline V gene. V lost 1 base and J lost 5; bases outside the gene matches: 4. CDR3 length: 16 residues. DNA for the CDR3: TGTGCCAGCAGCTTAGTTCTAGCGGGGGGGATAGATACGCAGTATTTT. Its translation is CASSLVLAGGIDTQYF.

This clone showed up just once. This sequence joins TRBV28 and TRBJ2-3; 8 bases align to TRBD2. The CDR3 is 15 amino acids. The germline V gene encodes CDR1 MDHEN and CDR2 SYDVKM. V dropped 5 bases and J dropped 6; count of bases not matched to a gene: 10. In nucleotides, the CDR3 is TGTGCCAGCAGTCCAGAAGCGGGGGTGGTGGATACGCAGTATTTT. This codes for CASSPEAGVVDTQYF. The complete variable domain, with remaining parts taken from reference TRBV28 and TRBJ2-3, reads DVKVTQSSRYLVKRTGEKVFLECVQDMDHENMFWYRQDPGLGLRLIYFSYDVKMKEKGDIPEGYSVSREKKERFSLILESASTNQTSMYLCASSPEAGVVDTQYFGPGTRLTVL.

In this sample, this clone turned up a few times. CDR3 in amino acids: CASSGGTGAGANVLTF. As DNA, the CDR3 is TGTGCCAGCAGCGGGGGGACAGGGGCTGGGGCCAACGTCCTGACTTTC. The rearrangement joins TRBV5-8 to TRBJ2-6; 10 bases map to TRBD1. This CDR3 has 16 residues. The germline V gene has CDR1 SGHTS and CDR2 YDEGEE. With 4 bases clipped from V and 2 bases from J, the junction kept 3 bases outside the gene matches.

A few counts support this clone. This chain joins TRBV27 and TRBJ2-1; D may match TRBD1 or TRBD2 (6 bases each). CDR3 size: 15 residues. The germline V and J ends were trimmed by 10 bases and 7 bases, with 23 bases remaining between them. Germline lookup yields CDR1 MNHEY and CDR2 SMNVEV (reference sequence). CDR3 nucleotides: TGTGCCACGGGGACGGGGGCCGCAGCACTTAATGAGCAGTTCTTC. This gives the protein CATGTGAAALNEQFF.

V and J are TRBV4-1 and TRBJ2-1; D may correspond to TRBD1 or TRBD2 (6 bases each). CDR1 is MGHRA and CDR2 is YSYEKL in the germline V gene. The germline V and J ends were trimmed by 3 bases and 4 bases, with 13 bases remaining between them. The CDR3 is 15 amino acids. This CDR3 is CASSQGAGSYNEQFF. The CDR3 nucleotides are TGCGCCAGCAGCCAGGGGGCGGGGAGTTACAATGAGCAGTTCTTC.

V is TRBV2 and J is TRBJ1-1; 7 nucleotides match TRBD1. The germline V gene encodes CDR1 SNHLY and CDR2 FYNNEI. V lost 5 bases, J lost 4 bases, and 7 bases stayed unmatched. The CDR3 has 14 residues. CDR3 protein: CASSQTTGTTEAFF. The CDR3, as DNA: TGTGCCAGCAGTCAAACGACAGGGACCACTGAAGCTTTCTTT.

In its sample, this clone was seen a few times. Other DNA sequences in this sample translate to the same CDR3. V usage is TRBV20-1 and J usage is TRBJ2-7; D is uncertain. Trimming took off 6 bases at V and 0 bases at J, with 6 bases between the two ends. This CDR3 has 11 residues. Germline V lookup: CDR1 DFQATT, CDR2 SNEGSKA (reference sequence). The DNA for the CDR3 is TGCAGTGCCGAAAGCTCCTACGAGCAGTACTTC. Its translation: CSAESSYEQYF.

The V and J genes are TRBV29-1 and TRBJ2-2; 10 nucleotides line up with TRBD1. Germline V gives CDR1 SQVTM, CDR2 ANQGSEA. V shed 4 bases and J 6 bases; nucleotides not matched to a gene: 8. The CDR3 loop spans 15 amino acids. CDR3 protein: CSVASDRGSSGELFF. CDR3 nucleotide sequence: TGCAGCGTTGCCTCGGACAGGGGGTCGTCCGGGGAGCTGTTTTTT.

In this sample, this clone turned up a few times. The J gene is TRBJ1-6, the V gene TRBV7-8, with 9 bases identical to TRBD1. CDR3 length equals 16 residues. CDR1 and CDR2 from the germline V gene are SGHVS and FQNEAQ. J lost 7 bases, V lost 5 bases, and 9 bases had no gene match. The CDR3 DNA reads TGTGCCAGCAGCCCAAGGCGCGACAGGGGGAATTCACCCCTCCACTTT. Its protein product is CASSPRRDRGNSPLHF. Together with reference TRBV7-8 and TRBJ1-6, the CDR3 gives the full variable domain: GAGVSQSPRYKVAKRGQDVALRCDPISGHVSLFWYQQALGQGPEFLTYFQNEAQLDKSGLPSDRFFAERPEGSVSTLKIQRTQQEDSAVYLCASSPRRDRGNSPLHFGNGTRLTVT.

The sample holds a few counts of this clone. V and J are TRBV7-9 and TRBJ1-1, with 10 positions matching TRBD1. Trimming at V came to 0 bases and at J to 2 bases, leaving 9 bases not matched to a gene. The CDR3 length is 18 residues. Germline CDR1 SEHNR, CDR2 FQNEAQ (reference sequence). The CDR3 nucleotides read TGTGCCAGCAGCTTAGCGGTCGAAGGGACAGGGGCAAACACTGAAGCTTTCTTT. It yields the protein CASSLAVEGTGANTEAFF.

V is TRBV27 and J is TRBJ2-5; TRBD2 matches 11 bases. This CDR3 has 16 amino acids. Germline CDR1 reads MNHEY; CDR2 reads SMNVEV (reference sequence). The V gene end was trimmed by 3 bases and the J gene end by 1 base; junction bases not matched to a gene: 4. This CDR3 reads CASSFLAGGLQETQYF. The CDR3 coding sequence is TGTGCCAGCAGTTTCCTAGCGGGGGGTCTCCAAGAGACCCAGTACTTC.